This T cell receptor beta chain derives from a study of beta chain features in type 1 diabetes. About the research overall: Examination of sorted cells across all samples involved about 99 million cells. Study results and limitations: The similarity of naive, central memory and Treg TCRB repertoires appeared greater among patients than among healthy donors. Lower insertion and higher deletion counts appeared at VDJ junctions in type 1 diabetes patients.

CDR1 is SQVTM, CDR2 ANQGSEA, per germline. The CDR3 extends over 13 amino acids. Trimming cost V 4 bases and J 2 bases; bases outside gene matches: 4. With regard to this clone: Its specificity is not known.

The whole isolated RNA underwent reverse transcription, so sequencing captured expressed TCRB transcripts. Sequenced by immunoSEQ multiplex PCR; TCRdb stores in-frame clones only, minus some. The sample contains a few hundred thousand clones, 27% of which appear only once. The receptor comes from a man aged 25 to 45 in good health. The chain combines TRBV29-1 with TRBJ2-7, with 8 bases aligning to TRBD1. Material: central memory CD4+ T cells from blood. The CDR3 DNA sequence: TGCAGCGTTGGTGGGACAGGCCCCTACGAGCAGTACTTC. This sequence encodes CSVGGTGPYEQYF.